The rows below give T cell receptor beta chains drawn from one sample of a study of radiotherapy plus CTLA-4 blockade in lung cancer. TCRdb's table, derived via immunoSEQ multiplex PCR, lists solely in-frame clones and lacks some. Here the sample spans about 91,000 clones, around 72% being singletons. This sample comprised peripheral blood, obtained from a patient treated with radiotherapy plus ipilimumab. All receptors derive from a human donor with non-small cell lung cancer that progressed on radiotherapy plus ipilimumab. Each CDR3 is given without its conserved first and last residue. The order of the fields is V gene, D gene, clone size, J gene, CDR3 protein. D genes are given only for firm matches. Size is stated for part of the rows, as once, few or many counts, or as a class when the clone is expanded.

TRBV6-5	.	.	TRBJ1-2	ASRRNRETNYGYT
TRBV4-1	TRBD1	.	TRBJ2-7	ASSQEFGKTGANAYEQY
TRBV6-4	.	.	TRBJ2-3	ASSEDFTDTQY
TRBV11-2	.	.	TRBJ2-7	ASSLGRYEQY
TRBV7-9	.	few	TRBJ1-2	ASSFAGDGYT
TRBV5-1	.	.	TRBJ2-3	ASSLNRDVGTDTQY
TRBV7-9	TRBD1	.	TRBJ1-1	ASSITGQGNTEAF
TRBV7-9	.	.	TRBJ1-1	ASRQDSLNTEAF
TRBV10-2	.	.	TRBJ1-5	ASSETGSPLSNQPQH
TRBV29-1	.	.	TRBJ2-7	SVEGESDSYEQY
TRBV28	.	few	TRBJ2-7	ASSPATDYEQY
TRBV11-1	.	once	TRBJ2-3	ASSLDRSGDTQY
TRBV11-2	.	few	TRBJ2-1	ASSLGSTGGAGQF
TRBV5-1	TRBD1	.	TRBJ2-5	ASSFSGTVQETQY
TRBV11-2	.	.	TRBJ2-6	ASSLQGGAGDNVLT
TRBV28	.	many	TRBJ1-5	ATAGDSNQPQH
TRBV6-1	.	.	TRBJ1-2	ASKTTNYGYT
TRBV4-1	.	few	TRBJ2-1	ASSQERGDEQF
TRBV29-1	.	once	TRBJ1-2	SVGAGRHGYT
TRBV5-4	TRBD1	.	TRBJ1-2	ASSSKGQGVGGYT
TRBV6-6	.	.	TRBJ2-7	ASSYGAAYEQY
TRBV18	.	.	TRBJ2-2	ASSPVLGTNTGELF
TRBV5-1	.	few	TRBJ1-2	ASSLVTGFYGYT
TRBV9	.	.	TRBJ2-6	ASSVVGLTVSGANVLT
TRBV9	.	.	TRBJ2-1	ASSVGVGGFNEQF
TRBV28	TRBD1	.	TRBJ2-7	ASSLTGGAAEQY
TRBV4-1	.	.	TRBJ2-1	ASSRDSYNEQF
TRBV29-1	.	.	TRBJ2-3	SVTQGTRDTQY
TRBV5-6	.	.	TRBJ2-7	ASSLAPGEQY
TRBV19	.	.	TRBJ2-3	ASSMNSDTQY
TRBV6-5	.	.	TRBJ1-5	ASSYSSNQPQH
TRBV9	.	.	TRBJ2-7	ASSQVTEQY
TRBV19	TRBD1	few	TRBJ2-2	ASSVGTGIPGELF
TRBV5-4	.	.	TRBJ2-6	ASSPDSGANVLT
TRBV6-6	.	.	TRBJ2-7	ASRKKGELREQY
TRBV9	TRBD2	.	TRBJ2-1	ASSVAGGDYNEQF
TRBV19	.	few	TRBJ2-3	ASSIGITSTDTQY
TRBV11-2	.	.	TRBJ1-1	ASSLTGNRVAF
TRBV28	.	.	TRBJ1-3	ASSRPNGNTIY
TRBV6-1	.	.	TRBJ1-6	ASIPQYTYNSPLH
TRBV7-9	.	once	TRBJ2-2	ASSIIRTLETDTGELF
TRBV2	.	once	TRBJ1-1	ASSVPGEAF
TRBV6-1	.	.	TRBJ1-5	ASSRKGGQPQH
TRBV6-1	.	.	TRBJ1-2	ASSEGGHYGYT
TRBV4-1	.	.	TRBJ2-7	ASSQDRRNEQY